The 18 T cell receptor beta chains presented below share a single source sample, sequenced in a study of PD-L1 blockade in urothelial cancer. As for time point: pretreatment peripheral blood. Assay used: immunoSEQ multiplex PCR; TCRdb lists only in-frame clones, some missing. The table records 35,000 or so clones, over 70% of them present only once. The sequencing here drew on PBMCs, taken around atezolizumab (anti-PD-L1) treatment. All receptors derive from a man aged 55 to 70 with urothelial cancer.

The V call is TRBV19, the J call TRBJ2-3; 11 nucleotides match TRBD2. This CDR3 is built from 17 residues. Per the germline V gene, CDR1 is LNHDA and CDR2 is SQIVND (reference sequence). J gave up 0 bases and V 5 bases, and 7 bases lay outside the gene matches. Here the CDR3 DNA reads TGTGCCAGTAGTCTGACCTGGACTAGCGGGAGCACAGATACGCAGTATTTT. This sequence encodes CASSLTWTSGSTDTQYF.

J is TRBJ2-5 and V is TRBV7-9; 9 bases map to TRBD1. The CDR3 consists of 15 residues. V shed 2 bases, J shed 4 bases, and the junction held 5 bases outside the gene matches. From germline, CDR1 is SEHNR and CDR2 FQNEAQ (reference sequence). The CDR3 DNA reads TGTGCCAGCAGCTTATACAGGGGGCTCCCAGAGACCCAGTACTTC. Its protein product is CASSLYRGLPETQYF.

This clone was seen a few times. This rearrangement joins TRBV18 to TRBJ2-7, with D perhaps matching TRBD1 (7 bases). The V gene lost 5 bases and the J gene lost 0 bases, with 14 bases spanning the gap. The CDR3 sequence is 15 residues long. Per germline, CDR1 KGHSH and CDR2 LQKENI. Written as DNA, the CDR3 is TGTGCCAGCTCAGGTCAGGGGGGAAGCTCCTACGAGCAGTACTTC. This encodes CASSGQGGSSYEQYF.

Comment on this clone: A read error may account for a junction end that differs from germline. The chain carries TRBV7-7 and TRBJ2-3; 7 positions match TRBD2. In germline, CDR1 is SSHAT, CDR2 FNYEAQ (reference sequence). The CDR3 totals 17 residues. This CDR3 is CASSPTARSGSTDTQYF. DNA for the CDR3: TGTGCTAGCAGCCCGACCGCTCGTAGCGGGAGCACAGATACGCAGTATTTT.

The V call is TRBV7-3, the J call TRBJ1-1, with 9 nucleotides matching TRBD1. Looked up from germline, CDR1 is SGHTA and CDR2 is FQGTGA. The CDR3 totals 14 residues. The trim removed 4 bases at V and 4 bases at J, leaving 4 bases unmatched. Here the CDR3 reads CASSWTGEGTEAFF. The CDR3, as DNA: TGTGCCAGCAGCTGGACAGGGGAAGGCACTGAAGCTTTCTTT.

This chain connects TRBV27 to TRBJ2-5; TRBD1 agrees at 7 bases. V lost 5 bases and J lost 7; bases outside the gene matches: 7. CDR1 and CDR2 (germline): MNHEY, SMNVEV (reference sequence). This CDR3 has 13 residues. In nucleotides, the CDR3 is TGTGCCAGCAGTCCAGACAGGGTGGGGACCCAGTACTTC. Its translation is CASSPDRVGTQYF.

Here the CDR3 reads CASSLVAGSYNEQFF. CDR3 coding DNA: TGTGCCAGCAGCTTAGTAGCGGGGTCCTACAATGAGCAGTTCTTC. This rearrangement joins TRBV11-1 to TRBJ2-1, with TRBD2 matching over 8 bases. The V gene's germline CDR1 is SGHAT and CDR2 FQDESV (reference sequence). With 1 base clipped from V and 1 base from J, the junction kept 0 bases outside the gene matches. The CDR3 runs 15 residues.

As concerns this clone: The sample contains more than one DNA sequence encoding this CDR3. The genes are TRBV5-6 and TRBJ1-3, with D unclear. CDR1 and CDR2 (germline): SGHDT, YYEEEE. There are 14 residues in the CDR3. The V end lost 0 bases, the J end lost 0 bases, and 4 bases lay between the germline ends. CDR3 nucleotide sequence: TGTGCCAGCAGCTTGGACAGCTCTGGAAACACCATATATTTT. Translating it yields CASSLDSSGNTIYF.

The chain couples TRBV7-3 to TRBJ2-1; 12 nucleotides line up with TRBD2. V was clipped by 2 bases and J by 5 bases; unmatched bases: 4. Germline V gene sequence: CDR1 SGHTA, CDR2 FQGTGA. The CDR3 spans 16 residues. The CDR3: CASSLPGLAGHNEQFF. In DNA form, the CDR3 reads TGTGCCAGCAGCTTACCGGGACTAGCGGGTCACAATGAGCAGTTCTTC.

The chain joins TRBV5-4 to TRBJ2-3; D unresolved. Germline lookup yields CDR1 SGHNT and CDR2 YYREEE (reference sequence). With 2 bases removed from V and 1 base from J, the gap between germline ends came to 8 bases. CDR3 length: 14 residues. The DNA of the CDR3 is TGTGCCAGCAGCTTCCCGCAGGGCACAGATACGCAGTATTTT. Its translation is CASSFPQGTDTQYF.

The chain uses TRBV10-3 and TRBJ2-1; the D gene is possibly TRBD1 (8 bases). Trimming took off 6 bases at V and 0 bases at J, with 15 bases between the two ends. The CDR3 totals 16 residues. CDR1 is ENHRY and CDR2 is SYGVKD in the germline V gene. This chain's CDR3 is CAIRNRGGSSYNEQFF. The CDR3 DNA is TGTGCCATCAGAAACAGGGGGGGGAGCTCCTACAATGAGCAGTTCTTC.

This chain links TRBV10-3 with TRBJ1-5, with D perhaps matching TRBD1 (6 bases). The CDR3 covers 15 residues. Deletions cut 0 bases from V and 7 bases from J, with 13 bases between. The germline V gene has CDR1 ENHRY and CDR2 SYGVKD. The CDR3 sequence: CAISESAAGVQPQHF. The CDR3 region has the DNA TGTGCCATCAGTGAGTCGGCGGCAGGGGTACAGCCCCAGCATTTT.

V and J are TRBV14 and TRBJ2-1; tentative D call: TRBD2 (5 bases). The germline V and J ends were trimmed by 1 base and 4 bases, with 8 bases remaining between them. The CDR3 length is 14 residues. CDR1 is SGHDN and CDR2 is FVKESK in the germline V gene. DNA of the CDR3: TGTGCCAGCAGCCAAGCGGGATCTTACAATGAGCAGTTCTTC. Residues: CASSQAGSYNEQFF. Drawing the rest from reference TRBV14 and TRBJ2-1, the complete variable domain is EAGVTQFPSHSVIEKGQTVTLRCDPISGHDNLYWYRRVMGKEIKFLLHFVKESKQDESGMPNNRFLAERTGGTYSTLKVQPAELEDSGVYFCASSQAGSYNEQFFGPGTRLTVL.

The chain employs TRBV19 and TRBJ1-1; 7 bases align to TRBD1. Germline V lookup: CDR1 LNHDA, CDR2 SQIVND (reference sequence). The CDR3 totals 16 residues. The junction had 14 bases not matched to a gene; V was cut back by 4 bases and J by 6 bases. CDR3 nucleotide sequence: TGTGCCAGTAGTACCCAGGGGGACCCAAAGGACTCTGAAGCTTTCTTT. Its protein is CASSTQGDPKDSEAFF.

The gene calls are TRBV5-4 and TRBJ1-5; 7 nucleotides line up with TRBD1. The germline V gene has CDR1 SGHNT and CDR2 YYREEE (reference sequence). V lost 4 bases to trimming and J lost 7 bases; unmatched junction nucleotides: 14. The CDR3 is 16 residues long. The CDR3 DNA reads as TGTGCCAGCAGCACTACACCAGACAGGGCGCACCAGCCCCAGCATTTT. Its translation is CASSTTPDRAHQPQHF.

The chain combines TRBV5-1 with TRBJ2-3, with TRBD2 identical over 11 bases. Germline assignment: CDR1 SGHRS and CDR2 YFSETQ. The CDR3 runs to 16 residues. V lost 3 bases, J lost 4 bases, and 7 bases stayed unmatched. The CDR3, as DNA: TGCGCCAGCAGCTCACTTCATAGCGGGAGGGCAGATACGCAGTATTTT. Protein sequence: CASSSLHSGRADTQYF.

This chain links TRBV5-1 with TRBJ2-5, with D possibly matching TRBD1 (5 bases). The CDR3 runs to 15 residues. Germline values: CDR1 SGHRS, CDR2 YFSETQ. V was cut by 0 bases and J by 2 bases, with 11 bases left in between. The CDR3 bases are TGCGCCAGCAGCTTGGGTAGGGGCTATCAAGAGACCCAGTACTTC. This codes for CASSLGRGYQETQYF.

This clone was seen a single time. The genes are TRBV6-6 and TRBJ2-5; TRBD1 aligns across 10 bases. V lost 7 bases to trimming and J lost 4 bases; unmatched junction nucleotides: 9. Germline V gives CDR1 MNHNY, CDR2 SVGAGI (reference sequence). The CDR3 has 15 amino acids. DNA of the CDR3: TGTGCCAGCACCCTAGACAGGGGGCTTCGAGAGACCCAGTACTTC. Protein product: CASTLDRGLRETQYF.